The clone carrying this TCR beta chain was detected only a few times. What it binds is unknown. Primers: 60 Vbeta forward and 13 Jbeta reverse. Method: immunoSEQ multiplex PCR; TCRdb's copy keeps in-frame clones and lacks some. The sample yields 100,000 to 150,000 clones, over 8.5% seen once. This specimen belongs to a study of cytomegalovirus exposure and HLA in healthy donors. General study results and limits: The study listed roughly 160 cytomegalovirus-associated TCR beta chains. Later analysis associated a missense DCLRE1C variant with TCR beta V- and J-gene trimming. Most TCR beta V segments were productive about 90% or about 30% of the time in an earlier analysis. As was reported, the classifier diagnosed cytomegalovirus status with high specificity and sensitivity.

Trimming removed 6 bases from V and 0 bases from J; junction bases left unmatched: 6. The CDR3 runs to 17 residues. Germline lookup yields CDR1 SNHLY and CDR2 FYNNEI. The J gene is TRBJ2-6, the V gene TRBV2; 9 bases fit TRBD1. The sequence derives from a woman between 40 and 55 years old in good health and CMV-seropositive. The sequenced sample consisted of PBMCs. As DNA, the CDR3 is TGTGCCAGCAGCTACAGGGGGCGACCCTCTGGGGCCAACGTCCTGACTTTC. Translating it yields CASSYRGRPSGANVLTF. The variable domain in full, with the rest retrieved from reference TRBV2 and TRBJ2-6, is EPEVTQTPSHQVTQMGQEVILRCVPISNHLYFYWYRQILGQKVEFLVSFYNNEISEKSEIFDDQFSVERPDGSNFTLKIRSTKLEDSAMYFCASSYRGRPSGANVLTFGAGSRLTVL.